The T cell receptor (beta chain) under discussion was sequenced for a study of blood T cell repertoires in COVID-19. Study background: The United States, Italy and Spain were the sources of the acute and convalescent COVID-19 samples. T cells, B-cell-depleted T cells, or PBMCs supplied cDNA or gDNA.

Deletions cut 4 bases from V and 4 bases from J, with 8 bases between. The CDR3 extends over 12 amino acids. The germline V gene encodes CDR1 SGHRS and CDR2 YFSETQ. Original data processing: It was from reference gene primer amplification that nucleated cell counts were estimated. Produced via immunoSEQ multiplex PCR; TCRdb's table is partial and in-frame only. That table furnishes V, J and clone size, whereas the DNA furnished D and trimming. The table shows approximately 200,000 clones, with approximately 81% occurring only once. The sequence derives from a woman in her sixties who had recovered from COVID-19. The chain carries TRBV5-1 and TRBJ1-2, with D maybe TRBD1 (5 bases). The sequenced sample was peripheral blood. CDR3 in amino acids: CASSVDSYGYTF. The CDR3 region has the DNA TGCGCCAGCAGCGTCGACAGCTATGGCTACACCTTC. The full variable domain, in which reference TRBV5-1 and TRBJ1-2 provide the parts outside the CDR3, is KAGVTQTPRYLIKTRGQQVTLSCSPISGHRSVSWYQQTPGQGLQFLFEYFSETQRNKGNFPGRFSGRQFSNSRSEMNVSTLELGDSALYLCASSVDSYGYTFGSGTRLTVV.